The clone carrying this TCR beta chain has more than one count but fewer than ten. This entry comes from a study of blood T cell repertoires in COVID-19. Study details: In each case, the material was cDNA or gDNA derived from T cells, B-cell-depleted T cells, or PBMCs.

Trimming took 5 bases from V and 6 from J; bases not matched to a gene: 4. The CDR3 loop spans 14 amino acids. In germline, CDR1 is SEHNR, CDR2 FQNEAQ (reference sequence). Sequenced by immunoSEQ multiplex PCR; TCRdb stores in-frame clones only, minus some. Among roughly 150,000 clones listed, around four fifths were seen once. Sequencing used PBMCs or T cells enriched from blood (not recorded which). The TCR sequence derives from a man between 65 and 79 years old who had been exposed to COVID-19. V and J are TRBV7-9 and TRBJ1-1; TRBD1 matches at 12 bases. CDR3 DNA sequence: TGTGCCAGCAGCCCAGGGACAGGGGGCGCTGAAGCTTTCTTT. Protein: CASSPGTGGAEAFF.